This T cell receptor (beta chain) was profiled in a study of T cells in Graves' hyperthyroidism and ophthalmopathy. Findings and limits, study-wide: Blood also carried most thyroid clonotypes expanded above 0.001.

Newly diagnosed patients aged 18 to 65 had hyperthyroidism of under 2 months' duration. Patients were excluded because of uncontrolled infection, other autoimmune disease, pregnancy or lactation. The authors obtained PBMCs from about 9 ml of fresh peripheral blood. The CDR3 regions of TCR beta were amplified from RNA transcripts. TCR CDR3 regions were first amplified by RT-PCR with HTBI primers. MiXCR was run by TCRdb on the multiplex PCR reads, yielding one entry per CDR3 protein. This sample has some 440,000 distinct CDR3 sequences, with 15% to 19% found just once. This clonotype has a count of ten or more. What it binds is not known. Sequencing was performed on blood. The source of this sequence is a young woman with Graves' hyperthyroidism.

CDR3 sequence reads: CASSFAGDAYEQYF. The CDR3 nucleotides are TGTGCCAGCAGTTTTGCGGGGGACGCCTACGAGCAGTACTTC. The chain uses TRBV28 and TRBJ2-7, with 7 bases lining up with TRBD2. CDR3 size: 14 residues. The trim removed 3 bases at V and 2 bases at J, leaving 4 bases unmatched. CDR1 and CDR2 from the germline V gene are MDHEN and SYDVKM.